This TCR beta chain was observed in a study of blood T cell repertoires in COVID-19. Study background: Collection of acute and convalescent COVID-19 samples took place in the United States, Italy and Spain. Nucleic acid was either cDNA or gDNA, and it came from T cells, B-cell-depleted T cells, or PBMCs.

Measured with immunoSEQ multiplex PCR; TCRdb has only the in-frame clones, and not every one. The data hold about 200,000 clones, with approximately 80% observed a single time. Looked up from germline, CDR1 is SGHVS and CDR2 is FQNEAQ. The length of the CDR3 is 15 residues. V shed 1 base, J shed 3 bases, and the junction held 4 bases outside the gene matches. Material: peripheral blood. The source of this sequence is a human donor with acute or convalescent COVID-19. The donor label of this sample is uncertain. This chain joins TRBV7-8 and TRBJ2-3, with 7 bases identical to TRBD2. CDR3: CASSLGGLTTDTQYF. CDR3 nucleotides: TGTGCCAGCAGCTTAGGGGGACTAACGACAGATACGCAGTATTTT.